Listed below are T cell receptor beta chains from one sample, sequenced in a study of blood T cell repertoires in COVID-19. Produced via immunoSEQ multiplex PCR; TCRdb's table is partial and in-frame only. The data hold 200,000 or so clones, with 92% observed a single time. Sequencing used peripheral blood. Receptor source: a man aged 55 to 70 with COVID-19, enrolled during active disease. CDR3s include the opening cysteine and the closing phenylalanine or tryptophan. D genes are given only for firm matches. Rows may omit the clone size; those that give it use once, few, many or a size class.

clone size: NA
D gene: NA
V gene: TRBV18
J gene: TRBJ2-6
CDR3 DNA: TGTGCCAGCTCACCACTTTCACAGCAGTTACCAAAGAGCTCTGGGGCCAACGTCCTGACTTTC
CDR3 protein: CASSPLSQQLPKSSGANVLTF

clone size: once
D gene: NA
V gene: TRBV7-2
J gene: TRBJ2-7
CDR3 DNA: TGTGCCAGCAGCCCCGGGTCTTCATCCTACGAGCAGTACTTC
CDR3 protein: CASSPGSSSYEQYF

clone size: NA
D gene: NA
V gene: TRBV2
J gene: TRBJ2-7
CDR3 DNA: TGTGCCAGCAATCGAGGAGTCGGTGCCTACGAGCAGTACTTC
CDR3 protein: CASNRGVGAYEQYF

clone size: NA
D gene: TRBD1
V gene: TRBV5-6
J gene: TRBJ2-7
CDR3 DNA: TGTGCCAGCAGCCCATTTGGGACAGGGATCAACGAGCAGTACTTC
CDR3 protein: CASSPFGTGINEQYF

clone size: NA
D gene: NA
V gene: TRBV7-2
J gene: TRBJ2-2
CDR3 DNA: TGTGCCAGCAGCTTAGTGAGACAGAACACCGGGGAGCTGTTTTTT
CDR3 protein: CASSLVRQNTGELFF

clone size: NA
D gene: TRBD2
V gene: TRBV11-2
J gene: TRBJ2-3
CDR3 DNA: TGTGCCAGCAGCTTAGGGGTAGCGGGGGGGCGGCAGTATTTT
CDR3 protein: CASSLGVAGGRQYF

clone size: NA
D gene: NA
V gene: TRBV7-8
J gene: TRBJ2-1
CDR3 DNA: TGTGCCAGCAGCTTAGAGGGTGGCGGGGCCTACAATGAGCAGTTCTTC
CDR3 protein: CASSLEGGGAYNEQFF

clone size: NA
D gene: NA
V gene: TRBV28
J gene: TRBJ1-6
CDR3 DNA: TGTGCCACACAGGGTGTAGGTAATTCACCCCTCCACTTT
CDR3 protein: CATQGVGNSPLHF

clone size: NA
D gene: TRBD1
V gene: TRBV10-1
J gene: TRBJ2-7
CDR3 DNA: TGCGCCAGCAGTGAGAACCAGGGGGCGTCCGAGCAGTACTTC
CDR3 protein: CASSENQGASEQYF

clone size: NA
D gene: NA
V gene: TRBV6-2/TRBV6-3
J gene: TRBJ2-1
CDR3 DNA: TGTGCCAGCAGTCGGACAGCACAAAGAGAGCAGTTCTTC
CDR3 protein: CASSRTAQREQFF

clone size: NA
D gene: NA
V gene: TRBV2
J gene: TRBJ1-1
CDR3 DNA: TGTGCCAGCACCGCGGACAAGTACACTGAAGCTTTCTTT
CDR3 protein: CASTADKYTEAFF

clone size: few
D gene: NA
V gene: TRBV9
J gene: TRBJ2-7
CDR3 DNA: TGTGCCAGCAGCGTAGCTACGGGGTACGAGCAGTACTTC
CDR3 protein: CASSVATGYEQYF

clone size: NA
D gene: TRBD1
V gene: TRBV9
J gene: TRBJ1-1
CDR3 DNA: TGTGCCAGCAGCCCCCACGGGCAGGGGGGCACTGAAGCTTTCTTT
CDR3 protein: CASSPHGQGGTEAFF

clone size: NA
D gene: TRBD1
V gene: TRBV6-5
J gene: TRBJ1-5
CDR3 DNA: TGTGCCAGCAGGCCAGGGGGTATGGGCCAGCCCCAGCATTTT
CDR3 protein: CASRPGGMGQPQHF

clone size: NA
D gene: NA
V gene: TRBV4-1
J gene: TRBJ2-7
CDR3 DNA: TGCGCCAGCAGCCAAGATCCCCAATACGAGCAGTACTTC
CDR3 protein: CASSQDPQYEQYF

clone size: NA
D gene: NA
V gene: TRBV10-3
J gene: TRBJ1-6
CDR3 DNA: TGTGCCATCAGTGAGGGGGAGAGTTCACCCCTCCACTTT
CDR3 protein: CAISEGESSPLHF

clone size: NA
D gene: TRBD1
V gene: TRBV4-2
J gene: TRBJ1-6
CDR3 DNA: TGTGCCAGCAGCCAAAACAGGGGGTCGAAGTCAGGATCACCCCTCCACTTT
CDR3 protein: CASSQNRGSKSGSPLHF

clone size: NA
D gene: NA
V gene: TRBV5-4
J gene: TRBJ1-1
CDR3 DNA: TGTGCCAGCAGCCCTTACGAGGGAGGCACTGAAGCTTTCTTT
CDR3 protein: CASSPYEGGTEAFF

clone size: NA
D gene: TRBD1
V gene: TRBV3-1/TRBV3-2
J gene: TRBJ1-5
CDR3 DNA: TGTGCCAGCAGCCGGGACAGTGGCAATCAGCCCCAGCATTTT
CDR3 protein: CASSRDSGNQPQHF

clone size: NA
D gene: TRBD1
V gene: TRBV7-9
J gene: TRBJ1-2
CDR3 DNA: TGTGCCAGCAGCGGTCCGGGACAGGGTGACTACACCTTC
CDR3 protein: CASSGPGQGDYTF

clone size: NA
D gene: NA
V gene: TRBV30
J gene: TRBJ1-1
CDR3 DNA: TGTGCCTGGAGTGTACTCTTTACTCCCCCTGAAGCTTTCTTT
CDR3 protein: CAWSVLFTPPEAFF

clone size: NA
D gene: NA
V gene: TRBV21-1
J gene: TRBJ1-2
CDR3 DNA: TGTGCCAGCAGCAAAGGGTGGGAGTATGGCTACACCTTC
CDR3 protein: CASSKGWEYGYTF

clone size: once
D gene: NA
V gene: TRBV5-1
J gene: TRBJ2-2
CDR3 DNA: TGCGCCAGCAGTTGGCAGGGTTCCCTAAACACCGGGGAGCTGTTTTTT
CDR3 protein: CASSWQGSLNTGELFF

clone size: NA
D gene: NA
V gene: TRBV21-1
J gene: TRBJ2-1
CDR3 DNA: TGTGCCAGCAGCAAAGGCGGGCTAGCGGAACACAATGAGCAGTTCTTC
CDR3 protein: CASSKGGLAEHNEQFF

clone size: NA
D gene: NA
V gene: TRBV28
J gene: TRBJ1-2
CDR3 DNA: TGTGCCAGCAGCCCGGGGGGGGTGGGGTTTGGCTACACCTTC
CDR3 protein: CASSPGGVGFGYTF

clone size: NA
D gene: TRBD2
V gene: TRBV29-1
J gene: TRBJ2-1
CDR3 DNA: TGCAGCGCAACCAGACTAGCTGGGGGTGAGCAGTTCTTC
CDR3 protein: CSATRLAGGEQFF

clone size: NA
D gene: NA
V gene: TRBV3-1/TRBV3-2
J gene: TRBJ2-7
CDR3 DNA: TGTGCCAGCAGCCCCGCGGGTAGCGGACTGTACGAGCAGTACTTC
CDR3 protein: CASSPAGSGLYEQYF

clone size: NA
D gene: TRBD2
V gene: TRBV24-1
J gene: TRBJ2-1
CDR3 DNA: TGTGCCACCAGTGATTTGGGATCGACTAGCGGGAAGCGCGAGCAGTTCTTC
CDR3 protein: CATSDLGSTSGKREQFF

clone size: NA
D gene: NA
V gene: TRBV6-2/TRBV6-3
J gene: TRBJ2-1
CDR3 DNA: TGTGCCAGCATCCCAGGAGGGGGCCCCTCCTACAATGAGCAGTTCTTC
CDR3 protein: CASIPGGGPSYNEQFF

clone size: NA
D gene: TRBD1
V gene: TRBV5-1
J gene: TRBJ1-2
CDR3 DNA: TGCGCCAGCAGCTCCGGGACAGGGGATAACTATGGCTACACCTTC
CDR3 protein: CASSSGTGDNYGYTF

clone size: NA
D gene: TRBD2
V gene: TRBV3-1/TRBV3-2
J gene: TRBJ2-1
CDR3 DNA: TGTGCCAGCAGCCAAATTCTAGCGGGAGCGGACTACAATGAGCAGTTCTTC
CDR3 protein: CASSQILAGADYNEQFF

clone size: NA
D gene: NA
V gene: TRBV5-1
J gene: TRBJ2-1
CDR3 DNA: TGCGCCAGCAGCTTGGGGTCGGGAACCTCCGCGGGGCATGAGCAGTTCTTC
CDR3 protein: CASSLGSGTSAGHEQFF

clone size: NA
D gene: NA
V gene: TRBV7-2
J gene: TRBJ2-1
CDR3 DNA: TGTGCCAGCAGAAACCTGCCGGGTTTCAAGCTAGATGAGCAGTTCTTC
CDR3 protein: CASRNLPGFKLDEQFF

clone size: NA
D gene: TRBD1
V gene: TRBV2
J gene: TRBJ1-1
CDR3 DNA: TGTGCCAGCAGTGAGAGGGGGCTGTGGAACACTGAAGCTTTCTTT
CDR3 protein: CASSERGLWNTEAFF

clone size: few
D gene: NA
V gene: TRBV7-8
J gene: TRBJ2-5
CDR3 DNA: TGTGCCAGCAGCTTGGTGGTAGCGAGAAAAGAGACCCAGTACTTC
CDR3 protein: CASSLVVARKETQYF

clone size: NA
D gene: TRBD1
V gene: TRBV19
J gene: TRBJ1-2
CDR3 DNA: TGTGCCAGTAGTCGAACGACAGGGGCGATATATGGCTACACCTTC
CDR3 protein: CASSRTTGAIYGYTF

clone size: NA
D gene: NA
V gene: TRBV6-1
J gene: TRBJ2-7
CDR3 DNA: TGTGCCAGCAGTGAGGGCAGGGGATCTTACGAGCAGTACTTC
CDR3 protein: CASSEGRGSYEQYF

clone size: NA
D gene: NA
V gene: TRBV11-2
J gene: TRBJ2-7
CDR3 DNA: TGTGCCAGCAGCTTAGAAGGGGGGGGAAACTACGAGCAGTACTTC
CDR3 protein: CASSLEGGGNYEQYF

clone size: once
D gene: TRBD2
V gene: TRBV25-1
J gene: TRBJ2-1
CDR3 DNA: TGTGCCAGCACCCCTGGACTAGCGGGGGGGGCGGTGAAGTTCTTC
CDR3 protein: CASTPGLAGGAVKFF

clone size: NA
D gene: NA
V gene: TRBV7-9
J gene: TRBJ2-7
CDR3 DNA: TGTGCCAGCAGCTTAGCCGGGGGAAAGGAGCAGTACTTC
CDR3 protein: CASSLAGGKEQYF

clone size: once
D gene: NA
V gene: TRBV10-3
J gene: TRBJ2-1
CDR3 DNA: TGTGCCATCAGTGGGCCCTACAATGAGCAGTTCTTC
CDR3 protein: CAISGPYNEQFF

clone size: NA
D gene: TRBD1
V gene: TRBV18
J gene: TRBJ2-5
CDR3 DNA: TGTGCCAGCTCACCCCTCGGACAGGAAGAGACCCAGTACTTC
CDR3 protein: CASSPLGQEETQYF

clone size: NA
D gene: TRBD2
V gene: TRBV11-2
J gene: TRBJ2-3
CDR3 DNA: TGTGCCAGCAGCTTAGATGCGGGAGCAGATACGCAGTATTTT
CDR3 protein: CASSLDAGADTQYF

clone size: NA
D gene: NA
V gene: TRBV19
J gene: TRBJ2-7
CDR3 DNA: TGTGCCAGTAGTCTAGCGTCCGAGGGAGGAACCTACGAGCAGTACTTC
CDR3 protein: CASSLASEGGTYEQYF

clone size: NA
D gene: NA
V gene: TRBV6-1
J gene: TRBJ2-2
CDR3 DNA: TGTGCCAGCAGTGAAATTCGGACCGGGGAGCTGTTTTTT
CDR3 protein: CASSEIRTGELFF

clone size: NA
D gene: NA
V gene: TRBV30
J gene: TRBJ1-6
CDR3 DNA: TGTGCCTGGAGTTACAGCGGGATCTATAATTCACCCCTCCACTTT
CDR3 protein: CAWSYSGIYNSPLHF

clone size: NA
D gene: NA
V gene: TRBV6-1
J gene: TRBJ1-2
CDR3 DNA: TGTGCCAGCAGTGAAGCGCCGTACGCCGGAGGAGATGGCTACACCTTC
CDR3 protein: CASSEAPYAGGDGYTF

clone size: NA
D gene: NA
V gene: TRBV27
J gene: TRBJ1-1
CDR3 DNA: TGTGCCAGCCGCGTTCTTCAGGGTTCGAACACTGAAGCTTTCTTT
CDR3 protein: CASRVLQGSNTEAFF